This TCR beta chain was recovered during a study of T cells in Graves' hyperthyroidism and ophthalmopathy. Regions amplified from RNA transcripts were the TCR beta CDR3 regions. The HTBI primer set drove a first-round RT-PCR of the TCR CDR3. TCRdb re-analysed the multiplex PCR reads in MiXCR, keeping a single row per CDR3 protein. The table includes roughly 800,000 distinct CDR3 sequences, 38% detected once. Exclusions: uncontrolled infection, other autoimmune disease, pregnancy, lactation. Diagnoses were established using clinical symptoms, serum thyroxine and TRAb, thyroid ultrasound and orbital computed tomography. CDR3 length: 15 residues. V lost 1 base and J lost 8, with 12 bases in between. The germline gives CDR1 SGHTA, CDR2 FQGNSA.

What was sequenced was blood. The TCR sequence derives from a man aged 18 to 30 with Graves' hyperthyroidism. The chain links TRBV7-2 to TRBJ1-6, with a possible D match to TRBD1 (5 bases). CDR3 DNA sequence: TGTGCCAGCAGCTTAGGGGAGACAGTTTATTCACCCCTCCACTTT. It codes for CASSLGETVYSPLHF.